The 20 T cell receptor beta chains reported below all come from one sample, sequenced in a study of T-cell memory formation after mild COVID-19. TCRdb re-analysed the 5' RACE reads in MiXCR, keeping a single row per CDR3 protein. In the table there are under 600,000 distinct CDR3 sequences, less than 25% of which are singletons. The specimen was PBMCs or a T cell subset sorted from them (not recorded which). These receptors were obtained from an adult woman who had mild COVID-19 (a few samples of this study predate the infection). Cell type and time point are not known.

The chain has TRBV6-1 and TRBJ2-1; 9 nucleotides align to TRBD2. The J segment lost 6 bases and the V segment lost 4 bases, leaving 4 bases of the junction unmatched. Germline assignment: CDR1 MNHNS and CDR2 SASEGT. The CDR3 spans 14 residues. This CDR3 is CASSVSGSLNEQFF. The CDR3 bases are TGTGCCAGCAGTGTTAGCGGGAGCCTCAATGAGCAGTTCTTC.

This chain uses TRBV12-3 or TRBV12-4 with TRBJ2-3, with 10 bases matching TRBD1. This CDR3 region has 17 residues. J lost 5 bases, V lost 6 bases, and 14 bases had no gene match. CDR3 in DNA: TGTGCCAGCAGCCTTTTCCTGGGGACAGGGGCTGAAGATACGCAGTATTTT. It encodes CASSLFLGTGAEDTQYF.

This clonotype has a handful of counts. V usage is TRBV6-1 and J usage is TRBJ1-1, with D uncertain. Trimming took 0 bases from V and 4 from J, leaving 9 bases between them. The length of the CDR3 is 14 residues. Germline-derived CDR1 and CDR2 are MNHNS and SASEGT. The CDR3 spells CASSEAPTRTEAFF. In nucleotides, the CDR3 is TGTGCCAGCAGTGAAGCGCCAACACGCACTGAAGCTTTCTTT.

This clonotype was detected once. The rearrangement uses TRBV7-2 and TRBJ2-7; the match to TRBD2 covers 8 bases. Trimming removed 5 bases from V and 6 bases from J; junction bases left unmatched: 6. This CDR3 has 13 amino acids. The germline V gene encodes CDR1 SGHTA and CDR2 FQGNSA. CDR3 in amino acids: CASSPLRGGEQYF. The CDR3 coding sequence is TGTGCCAGCAGCCCCCTTCGGGGGGGCGAGCAGTACTTC. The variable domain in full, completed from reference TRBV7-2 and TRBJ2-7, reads GAGVSQSPSNKVTEKGKDVELRCDPISGHTALYWYRQSLGQGLEFLIYFQGNSAPDKSGLPSDRFSAERTGGSVSTLTIQRTQQEDSAVYLCASSPLRGGEQYFGPGTRLTVT.

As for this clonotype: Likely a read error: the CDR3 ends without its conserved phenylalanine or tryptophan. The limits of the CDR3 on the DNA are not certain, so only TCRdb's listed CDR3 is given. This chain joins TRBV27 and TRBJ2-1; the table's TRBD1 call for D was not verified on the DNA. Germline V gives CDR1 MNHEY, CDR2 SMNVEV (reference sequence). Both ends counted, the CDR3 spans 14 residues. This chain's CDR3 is CATLPAVGTGPVIL.

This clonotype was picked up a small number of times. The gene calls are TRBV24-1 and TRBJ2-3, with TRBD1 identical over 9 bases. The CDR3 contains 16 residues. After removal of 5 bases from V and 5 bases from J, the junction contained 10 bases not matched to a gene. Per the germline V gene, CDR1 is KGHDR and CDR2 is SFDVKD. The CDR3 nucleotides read TGTGCCACCAGTGTTGCGGGGACAGGGTCCAGAGATACGCAGTATTTT. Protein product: CATSVAGTGSRDTQYF.

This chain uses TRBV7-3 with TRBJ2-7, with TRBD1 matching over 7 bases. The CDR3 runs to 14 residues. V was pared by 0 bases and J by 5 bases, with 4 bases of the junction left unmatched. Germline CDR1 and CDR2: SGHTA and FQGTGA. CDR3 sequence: CASSLTGDSHEQYF. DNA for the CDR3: TGTGCCAGCAGCTTAACAGGGGACAGTCACGAGCAGTACTTC.

The CDR3 spells CASSLVGKGNTEAFF. Written as DNA, the CDR3 is TGTGCCAGCAGCTTGGTTGGAAAGGGGAACACTGAAGCTTTCTTT. The chain combines TRBV7-9 with TRBJ1-1; D gene ambiguous. Trimming shortened V by 3 bases and J by 1 base, and 12 bases separated the two germline ends. The CDR3 extends over 15 amino acids. In germline, CDR1 is SEHNR, CDR2 FQNEAQ (reference sequence).

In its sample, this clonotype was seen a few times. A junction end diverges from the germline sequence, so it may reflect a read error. CDR3 region: CASSWNGRGKMVF. The CDR3 nucleotides are TGCGCCAGCAGCTGGAACGGAAGAGGAAAAATGGTCTTC. The chain joins TRBV5-1 to TRBJ2-1; no clear D gene. This CDR3 is built from 13 residues. In germline, CDR1 is SGHRS, CDR2 YFSETQ.

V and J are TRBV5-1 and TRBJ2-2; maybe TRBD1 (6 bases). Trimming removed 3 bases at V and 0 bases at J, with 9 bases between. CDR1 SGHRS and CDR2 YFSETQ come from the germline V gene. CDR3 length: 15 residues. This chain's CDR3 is CASSWDISNTGELFF. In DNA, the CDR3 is TGCGCCAGCAGCTGGGACATTTCGAACACCGGGGAGCTGTTTTTT. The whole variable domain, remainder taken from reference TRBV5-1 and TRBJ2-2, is KAGVTQTPRYLIKTRGQQVTLSCSPISGHRSVSWYQQTPGQGLQFLFEYFSETQRNKGNFPGRFSGRQFSNSRSEMNVSTLELGDSALYLCASSWDISNTGELFFGEGSRLTVL.

The CDR3 DNA sequence: TGTGCCAGCAGTGAGGGACAGGGGTTACAATTACTGTTTTTT. It codes for CASSEGQGLQLLFF. V gene TRBV2 combines with J gene TRBJ1-4; 10 bases line up with TRBD1. The germline V gene has CDR1 SNHLY and CDR2 FYNNEI. CDR3 length: 14 residues. Losses at the gene ends were 3 bases for V and 13 bases for J; bases not matched to a gene: 8. The whole variable domain, filled in from reference TRBV2 and TRBJ1-4, reads EPEVTQTPSHQVTQMGQEVILRCVPISNHLYFYWYRQILGQKVEFLVSFYNNEISEKSEIFDDQFSVERPDGSNFTLKIRSTKLEDSAMYFCASSEGQGLQLLFFGSGTQLSVL.

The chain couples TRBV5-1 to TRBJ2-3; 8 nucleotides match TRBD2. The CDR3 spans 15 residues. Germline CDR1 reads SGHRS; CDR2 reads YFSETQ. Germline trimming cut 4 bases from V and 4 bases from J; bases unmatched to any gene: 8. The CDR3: CASSPSGRRPDTQYF. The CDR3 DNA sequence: TGCGCCAGCAGCCCAAGCGGGAGACGTCCAGATACGCAGTATTTT.

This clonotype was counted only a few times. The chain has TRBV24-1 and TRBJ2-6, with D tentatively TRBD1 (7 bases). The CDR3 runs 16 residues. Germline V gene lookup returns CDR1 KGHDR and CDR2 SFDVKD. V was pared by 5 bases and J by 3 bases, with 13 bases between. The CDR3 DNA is TGTGCCACCAGTGCTGCGGGGACAGATGGGGCCAACGTCCTGACTTTC. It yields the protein CATSAAGTDGANVLTF.

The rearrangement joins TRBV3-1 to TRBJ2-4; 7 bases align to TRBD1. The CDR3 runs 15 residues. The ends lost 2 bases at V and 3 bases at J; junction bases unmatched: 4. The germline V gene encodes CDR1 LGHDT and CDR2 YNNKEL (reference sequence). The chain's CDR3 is CASSQKGAIKNIQYF. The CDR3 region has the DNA TGTGCCAGCAGCCAAAAGGGGGCGATCAAAAACATTCAGTACTTC.

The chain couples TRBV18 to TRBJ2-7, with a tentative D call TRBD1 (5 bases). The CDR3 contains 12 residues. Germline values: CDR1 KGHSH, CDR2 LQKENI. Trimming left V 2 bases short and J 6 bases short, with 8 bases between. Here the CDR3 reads CASSPGQREQYF. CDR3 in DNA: TGTGCCAGCTCACCAGGACAACGCGAGCAGTACTTC.

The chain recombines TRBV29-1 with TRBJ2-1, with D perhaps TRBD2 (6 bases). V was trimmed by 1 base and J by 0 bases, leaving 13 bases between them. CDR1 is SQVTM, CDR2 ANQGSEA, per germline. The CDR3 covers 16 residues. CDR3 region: CSVEGGDYHSYNEQFF. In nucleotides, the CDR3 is TGCAGCGTTGAAGGGGGGGATTACCACTCCTACAATGAGCAGTTCTTC.

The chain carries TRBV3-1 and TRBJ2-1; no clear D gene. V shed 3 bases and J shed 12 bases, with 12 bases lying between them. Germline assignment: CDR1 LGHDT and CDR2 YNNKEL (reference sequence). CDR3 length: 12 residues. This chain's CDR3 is CASSQVALGQFF. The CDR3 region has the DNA TGTGCCAGCAGCCAGGTGGCTCTTGGGCAGTTCTTC.

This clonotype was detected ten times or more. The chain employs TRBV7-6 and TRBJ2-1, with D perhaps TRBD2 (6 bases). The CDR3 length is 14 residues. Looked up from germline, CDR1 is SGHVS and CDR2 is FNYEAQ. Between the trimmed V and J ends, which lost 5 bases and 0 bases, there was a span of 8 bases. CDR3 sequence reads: CASSQRASYNEQFF. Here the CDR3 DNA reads TGTGCCAGCAGCCAGCGGGCCTCCTACAATGAGCAGTTCTTC.

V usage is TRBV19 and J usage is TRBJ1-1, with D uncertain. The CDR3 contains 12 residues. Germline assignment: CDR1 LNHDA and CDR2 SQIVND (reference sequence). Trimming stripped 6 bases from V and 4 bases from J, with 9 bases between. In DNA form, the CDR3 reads TGTGCCAGTAGCTTTCTGAGCACTGAAGCTTTCTTT. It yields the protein CASSFLSTEAFF.

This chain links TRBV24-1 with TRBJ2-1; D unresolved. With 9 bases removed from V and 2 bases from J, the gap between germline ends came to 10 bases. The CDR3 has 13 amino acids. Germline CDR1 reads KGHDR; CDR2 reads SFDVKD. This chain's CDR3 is CATSYGPYNEQFF. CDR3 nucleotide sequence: TGTGCCACCTCCTACGGACCCTACAATGAGCAGTTCTTC.